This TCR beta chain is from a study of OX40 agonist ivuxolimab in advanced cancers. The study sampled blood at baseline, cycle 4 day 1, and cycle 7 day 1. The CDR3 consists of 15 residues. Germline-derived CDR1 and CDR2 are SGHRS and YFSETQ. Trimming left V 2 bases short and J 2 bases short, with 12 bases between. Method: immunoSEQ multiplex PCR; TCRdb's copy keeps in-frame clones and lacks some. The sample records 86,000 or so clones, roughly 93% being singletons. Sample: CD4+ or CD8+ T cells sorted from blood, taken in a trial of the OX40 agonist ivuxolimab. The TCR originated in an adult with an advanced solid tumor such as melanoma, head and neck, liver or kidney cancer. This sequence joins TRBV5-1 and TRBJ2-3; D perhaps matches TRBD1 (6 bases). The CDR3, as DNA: TGCGCCAGCAGCTTAAGTGACAGGTACACAGATACGCAGTATTTT. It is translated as CASSLSDRYTDTQYF. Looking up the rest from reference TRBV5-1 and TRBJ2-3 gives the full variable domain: KAGVTQTPRYLIKTRGQQVTLSCSPISGHRSVSWYQQTPGQGLQFLFEYFSETQRNKGNFPGRFSGRQFSNSRSEMNVSTLELGDSALYLCASSLSDRYTDTQYFGPGTRLTVL.